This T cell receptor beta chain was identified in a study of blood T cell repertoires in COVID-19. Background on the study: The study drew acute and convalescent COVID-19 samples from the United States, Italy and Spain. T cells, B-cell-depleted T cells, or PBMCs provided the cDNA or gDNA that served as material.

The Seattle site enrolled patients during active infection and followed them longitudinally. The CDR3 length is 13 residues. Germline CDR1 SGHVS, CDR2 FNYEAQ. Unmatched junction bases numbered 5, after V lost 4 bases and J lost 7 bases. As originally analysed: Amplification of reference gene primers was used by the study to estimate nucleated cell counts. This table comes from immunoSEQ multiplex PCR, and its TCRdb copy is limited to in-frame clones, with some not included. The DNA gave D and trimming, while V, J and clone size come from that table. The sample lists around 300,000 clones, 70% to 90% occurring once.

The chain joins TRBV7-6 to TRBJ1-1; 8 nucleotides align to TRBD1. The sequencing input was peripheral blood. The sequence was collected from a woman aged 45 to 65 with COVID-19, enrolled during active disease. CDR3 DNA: TGTGCCAGCAGCTCCAACAGGGGGGATGAAGCTTTCTTT. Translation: CASSSNRGDEAFF.